This T cell receptor (beta chain) was captured by sequencing in a study of cytomegalovirus exposure and HLA in healthy donors. Points from the study as a whole: A list of roughly 180 TCR beta chains associated with cytomegalovirus was given. As confirmed in vitro, three CMV-associated chains were specific for CMV antigens.

Donors came from a validation cohort of approximately 110 subjects, distinct from the first 666-subject cohort. The data were produced by immunoSEQ multiplex PCR, yet TCRdb's version contains in-frame clones alone and is incomplete. The repertoire holds approximately 100,000 clones, with over 85% as singletons. The length of the CDR3 is 15 residues. Germline V gene lookup returns CDR1 SNHLY and CDR2 FYNNEI. The V segment lost 8 bases and the J segment 3 bases; nucleotides outside the gene matches: 10. Concerning this clone: Its antigen is not known.

The sequenced material came from PBMCs. The receptor was derived from a woman aged 25 to 39 in good health and CMV-seropositive. The chain couples TRBV2 to TRBJ2-3; 8 nucleotides align to TRBD1. CDR3 loop: CASLGDRTETDTQYF. Here the CDR3 DNA reads TGTGCCAGCTTGGGGGACAGGACGGAGACAGATACGCAGTATTTT. Full variable domain (missing parts from reference TRBV2 and TRBJ2-3): EPEVTQTPSHQVTQMGQEVILRCVPISNHLYFYWYRQILGQKVEFLVSFYNNEISEKSEIFDDQFSVERPDGSNFTLKIRSTKLEDSAMYFCASLGDRTETDTQYFGPGTRLTVL.